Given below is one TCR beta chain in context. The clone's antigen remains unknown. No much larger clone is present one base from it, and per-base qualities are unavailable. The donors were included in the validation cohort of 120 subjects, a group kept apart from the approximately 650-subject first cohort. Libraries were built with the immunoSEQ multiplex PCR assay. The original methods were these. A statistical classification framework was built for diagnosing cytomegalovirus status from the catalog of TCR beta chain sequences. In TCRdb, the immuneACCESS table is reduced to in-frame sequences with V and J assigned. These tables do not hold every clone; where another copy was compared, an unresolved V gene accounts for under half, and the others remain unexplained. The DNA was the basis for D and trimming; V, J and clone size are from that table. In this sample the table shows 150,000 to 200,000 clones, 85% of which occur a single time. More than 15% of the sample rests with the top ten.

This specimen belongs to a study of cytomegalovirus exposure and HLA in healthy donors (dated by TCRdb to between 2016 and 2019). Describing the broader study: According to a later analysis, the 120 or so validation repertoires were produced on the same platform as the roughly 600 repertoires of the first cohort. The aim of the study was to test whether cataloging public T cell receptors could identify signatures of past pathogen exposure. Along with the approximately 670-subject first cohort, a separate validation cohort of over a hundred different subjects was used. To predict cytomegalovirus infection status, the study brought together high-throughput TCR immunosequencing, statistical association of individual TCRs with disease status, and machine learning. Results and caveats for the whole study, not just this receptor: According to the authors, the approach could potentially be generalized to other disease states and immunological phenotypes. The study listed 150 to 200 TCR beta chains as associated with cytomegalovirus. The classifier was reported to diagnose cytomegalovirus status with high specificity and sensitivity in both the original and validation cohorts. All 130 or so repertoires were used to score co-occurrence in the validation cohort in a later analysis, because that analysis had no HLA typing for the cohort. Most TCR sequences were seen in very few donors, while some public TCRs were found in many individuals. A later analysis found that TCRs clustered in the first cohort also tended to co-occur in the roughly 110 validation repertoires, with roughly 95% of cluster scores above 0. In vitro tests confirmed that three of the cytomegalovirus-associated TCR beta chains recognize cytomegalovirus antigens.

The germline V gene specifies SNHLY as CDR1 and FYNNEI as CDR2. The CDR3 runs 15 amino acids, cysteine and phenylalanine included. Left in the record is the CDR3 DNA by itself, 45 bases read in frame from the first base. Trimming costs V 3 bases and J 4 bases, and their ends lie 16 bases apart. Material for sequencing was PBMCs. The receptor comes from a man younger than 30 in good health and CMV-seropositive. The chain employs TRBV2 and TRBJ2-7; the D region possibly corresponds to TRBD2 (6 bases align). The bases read TGTGCCAGCAGTGAGTCGGGGGAGCGTTTATACGAGCAGTACTTC. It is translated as CASSESGERLYEQYF.